These T cell receptor beta chains were read from a single sample in a study of blood T cell repertoires in COVID-19. Data came from immunoSEQ multiplex PCR; TCRdb stores just in-frame clones and leaves some out. Altogether 30,000 to 45,000 clones are present, more than 85% being singletons, with the ten largest covering approximately 2.1%. The sequenced material came from peripheral blood. The receptors shown here come from a man in his fifties with active COVID-19. Each CDR3 is given with its conserved first and last residue. Fields, in order: clone size, J gene, D gene, V gene, CDR3 protein, CDR3 DNA. A D gene is named only where the DNA matches it firmly. Clone size is given for some rows only: seen once, a few or many times, or a class if the clone is expanded.

size: NA; J: TRBJ2-7; D: TRBD2; V: TRBV2; CDR3: CASRVAGENEQYF; DNA: TGTGCCAGCAGGGTAGCGGGAGAAAACGAGCAGTACTTC
size: NA; J: TRBJ2-7; D: NA; V: TRBV7-6; CDR3: CASRSGPGYEQYF; DNA: TGTGCCAGCAGGAGCGGACCGGGCTACGAGCAGTACTTC
size: NA; J: TRBJ1-2; D: NA; V: TRBV5-1; CDR3: CASSLDQGGYTF; DNA: TGCGCCAGCAGCTTGGACCAGGGTGGCTACACCTTC
size: NA; J: TRBJ1-2; D: NA; V: TRBV21-1; CDR3: CASSKAITGGGYGYTF; DNA: TGTGCCAGCAGCAAAGCGATCACAGGGGGAGGCTATGGCTACACCTTC
size: NA; J: TRBJ2-2; D: NA; V: TRBV7-9; CDR3: CASSFIPQALTGELFF; DNA: TGTGCCAGCAGCTTTATTCCCCAGGCCCTCACCGGGGAGCTGTTTTTT
size: NA; J: TRBJ2-5; D: NA; V: TRBV4-2; CDR3: CASSQTGTNQETQYF; DNA: TGTGCCAGCAGCCAAACAGGGACCAACCAAGAGACCCAGTACTTC
size: NA; J: TRBJ2-1; D: TRBD2; V: TRBV19; CDR3: CASKRGTSGRFGEQFF; DNA: TGTGCCAGTAAAAGAGGGACTAGCGGGAGATTCGGTGAGCAGTTCTTC
size: NA; J: TRBJ1-2; D: NA; V: TRBV6-5; CDR3: CASSYSIVQGFYGYTF; DNA: TGTGCCAGCAGTTACTCGATAGTTCAGGGCTTCTATGGCTACACCTTC
size: NA; J: TRBJ1-2; D: NA; V: TRBV19; CDR3: CASSLRQAGLYGYTF; DNA: TGTGCCAGTAGTTTAAGACAAGCCGGCCTCTATGGCTACACCTTC
size: NA; J: TRBJ1-2; D: NA; V: TRBV19; CDR3: CASSLFGGDANYGYTF; DNA: TGTGCCAGTAGCCTTTTTGGAGGAGACGCTAACTATGGCTACACCTTC
size: NA; J: TRBJ1-2; D: NA; V: TRBV5-4; CDR3: CASSTDRQDGYTF; DNA: TGTGCCAGCAGCACGGACAGACAAGACGGCTACACCTTC
size: NA; J: TRBJ1-4; D: NA; V: TRBV3-1/TRBV3-2; CDR3: CASSQVVYEKLFF; DNA: TGTGCCAGCAGCCAGGTAGTTTACGAAAAACTGTTTTTT
size: NA; J: TRBJ2-7; D: TRBD2; V: TRBV5-1; CDR3: CASSAREVDEQYF; DNA: TGCGCCAGCAGCGCCCGGGAGGTCGACGAGCAGTACTTC
size: NA; J: TRBJ1-1; D: TRBD1; V: TRBV7-2; CDR3: CASSTRTGGSTEAFF; DNA: TGTGCCAGCAGCACCCGAACAGGGGGTAGCACTGAAGCTTTCTTT
size: NA; J: TRBJ1-1; D: NA; V: TRBV28; CDR3: CASSVTGLGNTEAFF; DNA: TGTGCCAGCAGTGTCACAGGGTTGGGGAACACTGAAGCTTTCTTT
size: NA; J: TRBJ2-3; D: NA; V: TRBV18; CDR3: CASSPRLSTDTQYF; DNA: TGTGCCAGCTCACCACGACTGAGCACAGATACGCAGTATTTT
size: NA; J: TRBJ1-6; D: TRBD1; V: TRBV2; CDR3: CASSVGQGNSPLHF; DNA: TGTGCCAGCAGTGTAGGACAGGGGAATTCACCCCTCCACTTT
size: NA; J: TRBJ1-2; D: NA; V: TRBV19; CDR3: CASSIAGNYGYTF; DNA: TGTGCCAGTAGTATAGCGGGGAACTATGGCTACACCTTC
size: NA; J: TRBJ2-7; D: NA; V: TRBV4-1; CDR3: CASRAVGGAEQYF; DNA: TGCGCCAGCAGAGCGGTGGGGGGGGCCGAGCAGTACTTC
size: NA; J: TRBJ1-5; D: NA; V: TRBV6-1; CDR3: CASSEIRTANQPQHF; DNA: TGTGCCAGCAGTGAGATTAGAACCGCCAATCAGCCCCAGCATTTT
size: NA; J: TRBJ2-2; D: TRBD2; V: TRBV9; CDR3: CASSVHGTSGTNGELFF; DNA: TGTGCCAGCAGCGTCCACGGGACTAGCGGGACGAACGGGGAGCTGTTTTTT
size: NA; J: TRBJ2-3; D: NA; V: TRBV6-2/TRBV6-3; CDR3: CASSGTTDTQYF; DNA: TGTGCCAGCAGTGGGACTACAGATACGCAGTATTTT
size: NA; J: TRBJ1-1; D: TRBD1; V: TRBV19; CDR3: CATYRDRGKMNTEAFF; DNA: TGTGCCACCTACCGGGACAGGGGAAAAATGAACACTGAAGCTTTCTTT
size: NA; J: TRBJ1-1; D: NA; V: TRBV18; CDR3: CASSQGSNTEAFF; DNA: TGTGCCAGCTCTCAGGGGAGTAACACTGAAGCTTTCTTT
size: NA; J: TRBJ2-5; D: TRBD1; V: TRBV5-1; CDR3: CASSSQGADRETQYF; DNA: TGCGCCAGCAGCTCACAGGGGGCCGACCGAGAGACCCAGTACTTC
size: NA; J: TRBJ1-3; D: NA; V: TRBV6-1; CDR3: CASSEEAPPGAGNTIYF; DNA: TGTGCCAGCAGTGAAGAAGCCCCCCCCGGGGCTGGAAACACCATATATTTT
size: once; J: TRBJ2-7; D: NA; V: TRBV29-1; CDR3: CSVNVETYEQYF; DNA: TGCAGCGTCAATGTCGAGACCTACGAGCAGTACTTC
size: NA; J: TRBJ1-2; D: NA; V: TRBV5-5; CDR3: CASSLAGGRANYGYTF; DNA: TGTGCCAGCAGCTTGGCTGGAGGGAGAGCTAACTATGGCTACACCTTC
size: NA; J: TRBJ2-3; D: NA; V: TRBV7-3; CDR3: CASAGVGDTQYF; DNA: TGTGCCAGCGCCGGGGTCGGGGATACGCAGTATTTT
size: NA; J: TRBJ1-5; D: NA; V: TRBV12-3/TRBV12-4; CDR3: CASSEGRRPQHF; DNA: TGTGCCAGCAGTGAAGGGAGGCGGCCCCAGCATTTT
size: NA; J: TRBJ2-1; D: NA; V: TRBV10-3; CDR3: CAISAGEGYNEQFF; DNA: TGTGCCATCAGCGCAGGGGAGGGATACAATGAGCAGTTCTTC
size: NA; J: TRBJ1-3; D: TRBD1; V: TRBV4-1; CDR3: CASSLGQAVFSGNTIYF; DNA: TGCGCCAGCAGCCTCGGACAGGCCGTTTTCTCTGGAAACACCATATATTTT
size: NA; J: TRBJ2-5; D: TRBD2; V: TRBV3-1/TRBV3-2; CDR3: CASSPPGLEETQYF; DNA: TGTGCCAGCAGCCCACCGGGACTAGAGGAGACCCAGTACTTC
size: NA; J: TRBJ2-3; D: TRBD1; V: TRBV18; CDR3: CASSYRGDTQYF; DNA: TGTGCCAGCTCGTACAGGGGAGATACGCAGTATTTT
size: NA; J: TRBJ2-5; D: TRBD1; V: TRBV6-2/TRBV6-3; CDR3: CASSYSTGGAETQYF; DNA: TGTGCCAGCAGTTACTCGACAGGGGGCGCAGAGACCCAGTACTTC
size: NA; J: TRBJ2-5; D: NA; V: TRBV18; CDR3: CASSSGWGTQETQYF; DNA: TGTGCCAGCTCCTCCGGCTGGGGCACCCAAGAGACCCAGTACTTC
size: NA; J: TRBJ1-5; D: NA; V: TRBV2; CDR3: CASRTGVEPQHF; DNA: TGTGCCAGCAGAACAGGAGTGGAGCCCCAGCATTTT
size: once; J: TRBJ1-5; D: TRBD1; V: TRBV30; CDR3: CAWNRGSNQPQHF; DNA: TGTGCCTGGAACAGGGGAAGCAATCAGCCCCAGCATTTT
size: NA; J: TRBJ2-1; D: NA; V: TRBV11-2; CDR3: CASSLIGGWREQFF; DNA: TGTGCCAGCAGCTTAATCGGAGGCTGGCGTGAGCAGTTCTTC
size: once; J: TRBJ2-1; D: NA; V: TRBV9; CDR3: CASSVVSGGDEQFF; DNA: TGTGCCAGCAGCGTCGTTTCGGGGGGCGATGAGCAGTTCTTC
size: NA; J: TRBJ2-7; D: NA; V: TRBV5-4; CDR3: CASSERLQGMDEQYF; DNA: TGTGCCAGCAGCGAAAGACTCCAGGGTATGGACGAGCAGTACTTC
size: NA; J: TRBJ2-1; D: TRBD2; V: TRBV11-2; CDR3: CASSPVAGGLNEQFF; DNA: TGTGCCAGCAGTCCCGTAGCGGGGGGGCTTAACGAGCAGTTCTTC
size: NA; J: TRBJ1-2; D: NA; V: TRBV6-5; CDR3: CASRWDNDYGYTF; DNA: TGTGCCAGCAGATGGGACAATGACTATGGCTACACCTTC
size: NA; J: TRBJ2-3; D: NA; V: TRBV2; CDR3: CASSYSVTDTQYF; DNA: TGTGCCAGCAGCTATAGTGTTACAGATACGCAGTATTTT
size: NA; J: TRBJ2-1; D: TRBD1; V: TRBV5-1; CDR3: CASSFDRGGEQFF; DNA: TGCGCCAGCAGCTTCGACAGGGGTGGGGAGCAGTTCTTC
size: NA; J: TRBJ2-1; D: TRBD1; V: TRBV4-1; CDR3: CASSQTGLAYNEQFF; DNA: TGCGCCAGCAGCCAGACAGGGTTGGCCTACAATGAGCAGTTCTTC
size: NA; J: TRBJ2-3; D: NA; V: TRBV4-1; CDR3: CASSQERSLPDTQYF; DNA: TGCGCCAGCAGCCAAGAACGTAGTCTACCAGATACGCAGTATTTT
size: NA; J: TRBJ1-1; D: NA; V: TRBV7-3; CDR3: CASSLSMNTEAFF; DNA: TGTGCCAGCAGCTTATCCATGAACACTGAAGCTTTCTTT
size: NA; J: TRBJ2-7; D: TRBD1; V: TRBV18; CDR3: CASSPPGQGDYEQYF; DNA: TGTGCCAGCTCACCCCCGGGACAGGGGGACTACGAGCAGTACTTC
size: NA; J: TRBJ1-1; D: NA; V: TRBV3-1/TRBV3-2; CDR3: CASSHLDRQTEAFF; DNA: TGTGCCAGCAGCCACTTAGACAGACAAACTGAAGCTTTCTTT
size: NA; J: TRBJ2-5; D: NA; V: TRBV30; CDR3: CAWNLLAQETQYF; DNA: TGTGCCTGGAATCTCCTAGCGCAAGAGACCCAGTACTTC
size: NA; J: TRBJ2-5; D: NA; V: TRBV9; CDR3: CASSVANQREETQYF; DNA: TGTGCCAGCAGCGTAGCTAACCAGCGGGAAGAGACCCAGTACTTC
size: once; J: TRBJ2-7; D: TRBD1; V: TRBV10-3; CDR3: CAVGQGLYEQYF; DNA: TGTGCCGTGGGACAGGGGCTCTACGAGCAGTACTTC
size: once; J: TRBJ2-3; D: NA; V: TRBV5-5; CDR3: CASSSSGSTDTQYF; DNA: TGTGCCAGCAGCTCGAGCGGGAGCACAGATACGCAGTATTTT
size: NA; J: TRBJ1-5; D: NA; V: TRBV2; CDR3: CASTGHSPKNQPQHF; DNA: TGTGCCAGCACAGGGCACAGTCCTAAGAATCAGCCCCAGCATTTT
size: NA; J: TRBJ1-3; D: TRBD1; V: TRBV30; CDR3: CAWCGPRTGRNTIYF; DNA: TGTGCCTGGTGCGGTCCGCGGACAGGAAGAAACACCATATATTTT
size: NA; J: TRBJ1-1; D: NA; V: TRBV4-3; CDR3: CASSQDLARTEAFF; DNA: TGCGCCAGCAGCCAAGATCTTGCGAGGACTGAAGCTTTCTTT
size: few; J: TRBJ2-3; D: NA; V: TRBV5-1; CDR3: CASSKDSATDTQYF; DNA: TGCGCCAGCAGCAAGGACAGCGCCACAGATACGCAGTATTTT
size: NA; J: TRBJ1-2; D: TRBD1; V: TRBV5-1; CDR3: CASSPDRGRYGYTF; DNA: TGCGCCAGCAGCCCCGACAGGGGGCGGTATGGCTACACCTTC